These T cell receptor beta chains were read from a single sample in a study of regulatory T cells in long-lasting Graves disease. MiXCR was run by TCRdb on the multiplex PCR reads, yielding one entry per CDR3 protein. Among 400,000 or so distinct CDR3 sequences listed, 23% were seen once. Material: peripheral blood mononuclear cells (PBMCs), obtained when the disease was refractory, from a patient treated with antithyroid drugs. All receptors come from a female donor with Graves disease. Each CDR3 is given with its conserved first and last residue. A D gene is named only where the DNA matches it firmly. Size is stated for part of the rows, as once, few or many counts, or as a class when the clone is expanded.

j_call d_call v_call clone_size cdr3_nt cdr3_aa
TRBJ1-5 . TRBV2 many TGTGGCAGCGCGGACTGGCGCAATCAGCCCCAGCATTTT CGSADWRNQPQHF
TRBJ2-2 . TRBV3-1 many TGTGCCAGCAGCCAGGGGCCTCCTACCGGGGAGCTGTTTTTT CASSQGPPTGELFF
TRBJ1-1 . TRBV18 . TGTGCCAGCTCACCACGGGTAAGAATGGACACTGAAGCTTTCTTT CASSPRVRMDTEAFF
TRBJ1-1 . TRBV6-9 many TGTGCCAGCAGTTACGGGGACGCCGCTAACACTGAAGCTTTCTTT CASSYGDAANTEAFF
TRBJ2-7 . TRBV29-1 few TGCAGCGTTGAGCGGGACGGAAACTACGAGCAGTACTTC CSVERDGNYEQYF
TRBJ2-7 TRBD2 TRBV29-1 many TGCAGCGTTGAAGGTAGCGGGACCTACGAGCAGTACTTC CSVEGSGTYEQYF
TRBJ1-6 . TRBV7-2 few TGTGCCAGCAGCACCGGGACCTCCTATAATTCACCCCTCCACTTT CASSTGTSYNSPLHF
TRBJ1-1 . TRBV19 . TGTGCCAGTAATATTCTGGGTGGGAACACTGAAGCTTTCTTT CASNILGGNTEAFF
TRBJ2-7 . TRBV7-2 few TGTGCCAGCAGCAAAGCCTTTGCCGCCCAAAGCTCCTACGAGCAGTACTTC CASSKAFAAQSSYEQYF
TRBJ1-2 . TRBV6-1 few TGTGCCAGCAGCCTCAAACAGGGCCCCTATGGCTACACCTTC CASSLKQGPYGYTF
TRBJ2-7 . TRBV29-1 . TGCAGCGCCCGGGCCGGGGCCTACGAGCAGTACTTC CSARAGAYEQYF
TRBJ2-5 . TRBV29-1 few TGCAGCGTTGGGCAGAAAGAAGAGACCCAGTACTTC CSVGQKEETQYF
TRBJ2-2 . TRBV25-1 . TGTGCCAGCAGTGAATCCTACGGGGAGCTGTTTTTT CASSESYGELFF
TRBJ2-7 . TRBV29-1 . TGCAGCGTTGCAAACAGGAACTACGAGCAGTACTTC CSVANRNYEQYF
TRBJ1-6 . TRBV5-1 . TGCGCCAGCAGCTTGGGCCAGGGGCTCTACTCACCCCTCCACTTT CASSLGQGLYSPLHF
TRBJ2-7 . TRBV7-8 many TGTGCCAGCAGCACCTTCACTACGGACGGGAGCTCCTACGAGCAGTACTTC CASSTFTTDGSSYEQYF
TRBJ1-2 . TRBV19 . TGTGCCAGTAGTGACCGGACTAGATCTCGATATGGCTACACCTTC CASSDRTRSRYGYTF
TRBJ2-6 TRBD1 TRBV6-1 many TGTGCCAGCAGTGTACAGGGGGCTGGGGCCAACGTCCTGACTTTC CASSVQGAGANVLTF
TRBJ2-5 . TRBV3-1 many TGTGCCAGCAGCATGAGAGGGGAGGTCAGGGCGGAGACCCAGTACTTC CASSMRGEVRAETQYF
TRBJ1-1 . TRBV2 . TGTGCCAGCAGTGAATCCGGGGGGAGGCTGAACACTGAAGCTTTCTTT CASSESGGRLNTEAFF
TRBJ1-4 . TRBV27 many TGTGCCAGTGTTGGTAGGGATGAAAAACTGTTTTTT CASVGRDEKLFF
TRBJ1-5 . TRBV18 . TGTGCCAGCTCACCATCGGGTCGGCAGCCCCAGCATTTT CASSPSGRQPQHF
TRBJ1-5 TRBD1 TRBV24-1 . TGTGCCACCAGTGATGGACAGGGTCAGCCCCAGCATTTT CATSDGQGQPQHF
TRBJ2-5 TRBD1 TRBV25-1 few TGTGCCAGCAGTGAACCTACAGGGGTGGGGGAGACCCAGTACTTC CASSEPTGVGETQYF
TRBJ2-7 TRBD1 TRBV27 few TGTGCCAGCAGACACAGGGGTGGGTACGAGCAGTACTTC CASRHRGGYEQYF
TRBJ2-7 TRBD1 TRBV7-3 many TGTGCCAGCAGCTTACCTGGGTACAGGGGAAACGAGCAGTACTTC CASSLPGYRGNEQYF
TRBJ2-7 TRBD2 TRBV28 many TGTGCCAGCAGTCCAGGACTAGCGGGAGCAAGCTCCTACGAGCAGTACTTC CASSPGLAGASSYEQYF
TRBJ2-3 . TRBV5-6 . TGTGCCAGCAGCTTGAGGTATGCAGATACGCAGTATTTT CASSLRYADTQYF
TRBJ1-5 TRBD1 TRBV6-2/TRBV6-3 few TGTGCCAGCAGTTACCAACCACCCGGGACAGGGGTTGGACAGCCCCAGCATTTT CASSYQPPGTGVGQPQHF
TRBJ1-5 TRBD1 TRBV30 . TGTGCTTACGATCGACAGGGTGATCAGCCCCAGCATTTT CAYDRQGDQPQHF
TRBJ1-4 TRBD1 TRBV12-3/TRBV12-4 . TGTGCCAGCAGTCCACACAACAGGGGGCAGGTGGAAAAACTGTTTTTT CASSPHNRGQVEKLFF
TRBJ2-1 . TRBV7-2 . TGTGCCAGCATACGTTCAGGGGACTACTACAATGAGCAGTTCTTC CASIRSGDYYNEQFF
TRBJ2-7 . TRBV12-3/TRBV12-4 many TGTGCCAGCAGTCGGGAAACCGAGCAGTACTTC CASSRETEQYF
TRBJ2-4 . TRBV12-3/TRBV12-4 many TGTGCCAGCAGTTTTCGCGCGGCGGGACCGAACATTCAGTACTTC CASSFRAAGPNIQYF
TRBJ1-2 . TRBV5-1 many TGCGCCAGCAGCTTGGACGATTCCTATGGCTACACCTTC CASSLDDSYGYTF
TRBJ2-7 . TRBV9 few TGTGCCAGCAGTGAAGGAACGGGAATTTACGAGCAGTACTTC CASSEGTGIYEQYF
TRBJ2-2 . TRBV5-1 few TGCGCCAGCAACGGACAGACCACCGGGGAGCTGTTTTTT CASNGQTTGELFF
TRBJ2-7 . TRBV10-3 . TGTGCCATCACTAGCCCCGGGGCCTACGAGCAGTACTTC CAITSPGAYEQYF
TRBJ2-7 TRBD2 TRBV5-1 . TGCGCCAGCAGCTTGGATACTAGCGGGTTGAGCTCCTACGAGCAGTACTTC CASSLDTSGLSSYEQYF
TRBJ2-2 TRBD1 TRBV7-9 . TGTGCCAGCACCGGGACAGGGGGCTACGGCGGGGAGCTGTTTTTT CASTGTGGYGGELFF
TRBJ2-7 TRBD1 TRBV28 few TGTGCCAGCAATTTGCCGGACAGGGGCTACGAGCAGTACTTC CASNLPDRGYEQYF
TRBJ2-7 . TRBV15 many TGTGCCACCAGCAGAGACTTCGGTTACGAGCAGTACTTC CATSRDFGYEQYF
TRBJ2-6 TRBD1 TRBV28 many TGTGCCAGCAGTAGCAACGGACAGGGCTCTGGGGCCAACGTCCTGACTTTC CASSSNGQGSGANVLTF
TRBJ2-7 . TRBV18 many TGTGCCAGCAGTCCCAATGGGTACGAGCAGTACTTC CASSPNGYEQYF
TRBJ1-2 TRBD1 TRBV6-1 . TGTGCCAGCAGTGAAATAGCAGGGGGTAACTATGGCTACACCTTC CASSEIAGGNYGYTF
TRBJ1-2 . TRBV12-3/TRBV12-4 many TGTGCCAGCAGTTCCTGGGTAGGCCAGAACTATGGCTACACCTTC CASSSWVGQNYGYTF